This TCR beta chain was captured by sequencing in a study of blood T cell repertoires in COVID-19 (dated by TCRdb to the early 2020s). In the study overall: Samples covering the acute and convalescent phases of COVID-19 were provided by collaborators in the United States, Italy and Spain. Sample metadata almost always included a de-identified subject ID, COVID-19 status, age in years and sex. The prospective study material was composed of cDNA or gDNA derived from T cells, B-cell-depleted T cells, or PBMCs. Samples were obtained from the ongoing ImmuneRACE study (first 160 participants) and from 1,254 subjects provided by 6 global collaborators. Subjects who had been exposed to COVID-19, were actively infected with it, or had recovered from it provided the deeply sampled blood TCRbeta repertoires that made up the dataset. Where available, HLA class I and class II types were taken from metadata supplied by the sample provider and were not determined by assay-based typing. The repertoires were released in a freely available public database intended as a resource for research on the immune response to SARS-CoV-2. Overall study results and their limits: How much clinical and demographic metadata was included differed by source and by participant, and the metadata was provided uncurated.

TCRbeta CDR3 regions were amplified from genomic DNA using the immunoSEQ Assay, a bias-controlled multiplex PCR. Under the source paper's analysis protocol: Within the assay, amplification of reference gene primers was used to estimate how many nucleated cells each sample contained. Sequence reads were collapsed and filtered to measure the absolute abundance of every unique TCRbeta CDR3 rearrangement. For each sample, productive Simpson clonality was calculated by taking the square root of Simpson's diversity index across productive rearrangements. TCRdb stores this immuneACCESS table with in-frame sequences only. Part of the clones is absent; in the studies checked, under half of the shortfall reflects unresolved V genes, and no reason is known for the rest. The DNA was the basis for D and trimming; V, J and clone size are from that table. Present in this sample are just over 300,000 clones, roughly 91% of which were seen just once. The ten largest clones take up approximately 1.8% of the sample.

This clone was detected a few times. Its antigen is not yet known. At one end the junction does not follow the germline gene, possibly because of a read error. At one collaborating source in Seattle, patients were enrolled during active infection and were followed longitudinally through the course of disease. Whole blood was collected in K2EDTA tubes by collaborating institutions according to the institutions' own protocols. For TCRbeta analysis, collaborator samples were shipped as frozen whole blood, as isolated PBMCs, or as DNA extracted from either sample type. The sequenced material came from peripheral blood. This sequence originates from a woman in her twenties or thirties with COVID-19, enrolled during active disease.

CDR3 loop: CATSRGLGGELFF. At the DNA level, the sequence is TGTGCCACCAGCAGGGGGCTTGGCGGGGAGCTGTTTTTT. The chain is assembled from TRBV7-8 and TRBJ2-2; the junction holds 8 bases that match TRBD1. CDR1 and CDR2, looked up from the germline V gene, are SGHVS and FQNEAQ. There are 13 amino acids in the CDR3, from cysteine to phenylalanine inclusive. Only the CDR3 region is kept as DNA, spanning 39 bases read in frame from base 1. Outside the CDR3, residues come from the reference TRBV7-8 and TRBJ2-2 proteins, so the full variable domain is: GAGVSQSPRYKVAKRGQDVALRCDPISGHVSLFWYQQALGQGPEFLTYFQNEAQLDKSGLPSDRFFAERPEGSVSTLKIQRTQQEDSAVYLCATSRGLGGELFFGEGSRLTVL.